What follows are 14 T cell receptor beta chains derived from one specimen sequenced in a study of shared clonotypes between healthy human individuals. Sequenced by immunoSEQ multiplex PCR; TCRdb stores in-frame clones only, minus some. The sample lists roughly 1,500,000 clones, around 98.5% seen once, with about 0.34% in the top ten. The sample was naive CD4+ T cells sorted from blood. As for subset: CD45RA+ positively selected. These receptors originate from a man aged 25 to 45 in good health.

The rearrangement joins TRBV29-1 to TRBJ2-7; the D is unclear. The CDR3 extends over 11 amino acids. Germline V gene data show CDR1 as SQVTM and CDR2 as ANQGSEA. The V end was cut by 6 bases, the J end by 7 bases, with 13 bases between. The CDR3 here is CSVAGPREQYF. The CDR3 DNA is TGCAGCGTAGCCGGGCCCCGGGAGCAGTACTTC.

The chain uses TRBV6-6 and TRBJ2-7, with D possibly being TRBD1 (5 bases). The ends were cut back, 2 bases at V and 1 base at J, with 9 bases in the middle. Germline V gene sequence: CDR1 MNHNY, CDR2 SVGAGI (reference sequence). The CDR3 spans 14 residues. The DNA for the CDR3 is TGTGCCAGCAGTTACACCAGGGTTTCCTACGAGCAGTACTTC. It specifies CASSYTRVSYEQYF.

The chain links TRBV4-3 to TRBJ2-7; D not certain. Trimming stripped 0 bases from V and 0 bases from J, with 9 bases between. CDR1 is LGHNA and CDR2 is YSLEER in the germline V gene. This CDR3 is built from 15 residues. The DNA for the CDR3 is TGCGCCAGCAGCCAAGATTTCGGTTCCTCCTACGAGCAGTACTTC. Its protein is CASSQDFGSSYEQYF.

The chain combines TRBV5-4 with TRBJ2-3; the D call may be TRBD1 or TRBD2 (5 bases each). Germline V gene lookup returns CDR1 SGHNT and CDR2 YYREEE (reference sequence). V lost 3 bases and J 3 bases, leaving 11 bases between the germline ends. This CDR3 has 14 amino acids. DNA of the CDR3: TGTGCCAGCAGCTGGAGGCAGGGAACAGATACGCAGTATTTT. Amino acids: CASSWRQGTDTQYF.

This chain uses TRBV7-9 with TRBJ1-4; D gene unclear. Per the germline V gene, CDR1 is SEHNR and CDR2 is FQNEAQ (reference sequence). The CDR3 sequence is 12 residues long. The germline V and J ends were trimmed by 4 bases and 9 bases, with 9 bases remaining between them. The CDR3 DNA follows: TGTGCCAGCAGCTCCCAGGTTCAAAAACTGTTTTTT. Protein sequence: CASSSQVQKLFF.

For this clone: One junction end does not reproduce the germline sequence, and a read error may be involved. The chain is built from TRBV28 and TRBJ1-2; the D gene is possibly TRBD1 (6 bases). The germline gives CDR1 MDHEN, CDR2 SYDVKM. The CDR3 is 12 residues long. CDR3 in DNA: TGTGCCAGCAGTTTACCGACAGGATTTGAGTCTTTC. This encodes CASSLPTGFESF.

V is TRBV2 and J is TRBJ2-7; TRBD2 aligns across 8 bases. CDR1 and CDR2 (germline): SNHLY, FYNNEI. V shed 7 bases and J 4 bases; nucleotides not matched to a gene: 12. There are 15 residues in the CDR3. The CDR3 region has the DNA TGTGCCAGCAACGAGGTTATTAGCGGGATATACGAGCAGTACTTC. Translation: CASNEVISGIYEQYF.

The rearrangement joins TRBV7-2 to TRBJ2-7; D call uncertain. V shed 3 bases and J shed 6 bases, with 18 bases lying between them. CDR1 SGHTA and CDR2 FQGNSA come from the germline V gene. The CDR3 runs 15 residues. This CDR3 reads CASSFLGPVLLEQYF. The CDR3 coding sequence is TGTGCCAGCAGCTTCTTGGGCCCCGTCCTCCTCGAGCAGTACTTC.

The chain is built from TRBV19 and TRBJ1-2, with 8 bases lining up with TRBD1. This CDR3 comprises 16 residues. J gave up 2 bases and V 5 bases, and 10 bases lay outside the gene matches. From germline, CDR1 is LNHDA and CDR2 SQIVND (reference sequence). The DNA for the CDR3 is TGTGCCAGTAGTGTGTCAGGGGGCGCGTCGAACTATGGCTACACCTTC. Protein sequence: CASSVSGGASNYGYTF. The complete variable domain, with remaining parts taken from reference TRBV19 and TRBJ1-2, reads DGGITQSPKYLFRKEGQNVTLSCEQNLNHDAMYWYRQDPGQGLRLIYYSQIVNDFQKGDIAEGYSVSREKKESFPLTVTSAQKNPTAFYLCASSVSGGASNYGYTFGSGTRLTVV.

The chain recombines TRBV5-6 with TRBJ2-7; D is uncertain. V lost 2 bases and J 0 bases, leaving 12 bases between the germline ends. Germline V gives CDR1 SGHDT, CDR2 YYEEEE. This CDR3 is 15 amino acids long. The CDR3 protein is CASSFMTLRSYEQYF. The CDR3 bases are TGTGCCAGCAGCTTCATGACACTCCGCTCCTACGAGCAGTACTTC.

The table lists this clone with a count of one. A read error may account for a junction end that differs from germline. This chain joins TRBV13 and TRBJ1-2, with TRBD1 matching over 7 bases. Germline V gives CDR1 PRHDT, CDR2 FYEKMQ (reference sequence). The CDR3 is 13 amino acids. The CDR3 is CASRLGGSYGYTF. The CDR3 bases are TGTGCCAGCAGGTTAGGGGGCAGCTATGGCTACACCTTC.

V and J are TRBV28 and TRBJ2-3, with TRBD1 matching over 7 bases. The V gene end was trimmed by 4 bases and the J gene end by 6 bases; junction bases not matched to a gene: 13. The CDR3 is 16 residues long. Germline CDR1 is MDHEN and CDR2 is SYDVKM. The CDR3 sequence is CASSSGGEGLIDTQYF. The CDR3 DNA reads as TGTGCCAGCAGTTCAGGGGGAGAGGGATTGATTGATACGCAGTATTTT.

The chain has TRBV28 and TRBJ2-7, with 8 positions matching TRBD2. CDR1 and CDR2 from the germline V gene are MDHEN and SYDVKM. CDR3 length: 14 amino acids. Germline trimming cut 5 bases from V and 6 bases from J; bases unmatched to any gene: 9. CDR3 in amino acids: CASSPWGLVSEQYF. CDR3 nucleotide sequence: TGTGCCAGCAGTCCCTGGGGACTAGTAAGCGAGCAGTACTTC.

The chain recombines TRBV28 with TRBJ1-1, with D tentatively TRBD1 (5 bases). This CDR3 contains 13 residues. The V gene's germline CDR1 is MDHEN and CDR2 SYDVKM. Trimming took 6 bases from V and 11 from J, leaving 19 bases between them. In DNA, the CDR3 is TGTGCCAGCAGAGAATCGGGACGGACAAGCGCTTTCTTT. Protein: CASRESGRTSAFF.